One TCR beta chain is described in this entry. The antigen is undetermined. Via MiXCR, TCRdb re-called the 5' RACE reads, giving one row per CDR3 protein. The table lists about 40,000 distinct CDR3 sequences, about 14% of them singletons. This sample was included in a study of neurological immune-mediated disorders. V dropped 4 bases and J dropped 7; count of bases not matched to a gene: 8. The CDR3 has 15 residues. Germline V gives CDR1 SNHLY, CDR2 FYNNEI. PBMCs stored at -80 C, numbering 2 million, were the origin of the unsorted libraries. General observations from the study: Whereas HTLV-1-associated myelopathy showed the most TCR clonal expansion, multiple sclerosis showed the least, with levels below those of healthy controls. The absence of shared CDR3 amino acid sequences among expanded clones across subjects suggests private repertoires in all groups.

The rearrangement joins TRBV2 to TRBJ2-1; 9 bases agree with TRBD2. Sequenced sample: PBMCs. This TCR derives from a woman in her forties or fifties with HTLV-1-associated myelopathy (HAM/TSP). The CDR3, as DNA: TGTGCCAGCAGTGTAAGAGCGGGGGGAGGGAATGAGCAGTTCTTC. Encoded protein: CASSVRAGGGNEQFF.